This T cell receptor (beta chain) was captured by sequencing in a study of molecular identifiers for immune sequencing clone quantification. Study-wide results and limits: Over 98% of effector molecules, yet under 1% of naive-cell molecules, were held by clones above 20 RNA copies.

This clonotype was detected many times. Its target is unknown. TCRdb ran MiXCR on the PCR reads and lists one entry per CDR3 protein. The data hold about 54,000 distinct CDR3 sequences, with less than 25% observed a single time. Input for naive CD8 libraries was 20,000 to 1,000,000 sorted cells; the RNA fraction used was 10%, 30% or 50%. Sorting was used to obtain naive CD8 T cells (CD8+CD4-CCR7+CD45RA+). V shed 3 bases and J 7 bases; nucleotides not matched to a gene: 10. Germline loops: CDR1 SGHTA, CDR2 FQGNSA. CDR3 size: 16 residues. Sample: naive CD8+ T cells from blood, with Jurkat cell RNA spiked in. Subset given: FACS-sorted CD8+CD4-CCR7+CD45RA+ naive T cells. This sequence was found in a human donor in good health. Some libraries in this study had Jurkat cell RNA spiked in. The chain carries TRBV7-2 and TRBJ2-1, with TRBD2 matching 9 bases. Here the CDR3 reads CASSFPAGGLMNEQFF. In DNA, the CDR3 is TGTGCCAGCAGCTTCCCCGCGGGGGGGCTAATGAATGAGCAGTTCTTC.